Shown below are 3 T cell receptor beta chains from a single sample sequenced in a study of tumor-infiltrating lymphocytes in primary liver carcinoma (dated by TCRdb to about 2017). For sequencing, an Illumina HiSeq 2500 was employed. TCRbeta-specific cDNA was reverse-transcribed from 500 ng total RNA using a constant-region primer and ProtoScript II reverse transcriptase. The TCRbeta libraries were prepared through three rounds of nested multiplex PCR following a slightly modified ARM-PCR procedure. The first two PCR rounds used multiplex TRBV1-TRBV30 forward primers with a Cbeta reverse primer, each for about 10 cycles. TCRdb applied fastp at Q25 and MiXCR to the public reads, then kept only in-frame beta chains. Each CDR3 protein gets just one entry, which takes the most common genes and DNA from the rows behind it. The sample profile shows 250,000 to 350,000 distinct CDR3 sequences; roughly three fifths of them were found once. Of the sample, about a sixth falls within the top ten clones.

TRIzol reagent was used to extract blood RNA from unsorted whole blood, while the DNeasy Blood & Tissue kit provided the germline DNA. Sequenced: peripheral blood. All receptors come from a woman in her twenties or thirties with primary liver carcinoma and hepatitis B virus infection.

About this clonotype itself: The junction differs from germline at one of its ends, possibly a read error. The chain has TRBV6-1 and TRBJ2-7; the D is unclear. This CDR3 contains 17 residues. Germline V CDR1 and CDR2: MNHNS, SASEGT. The chain's CDR3 is CVSSEKVSAVSPYEQYF. For the CDR3, the DNA is TGTGTCAGCAGTGAAAAGGTTTCGGCAGTCAGTCCCTACGAGCAGTACTTC.

The rearrangement links TRBV11-2 to TRBJ2-3; D may be TRBD1 (6 bases). Trimming stripped 9 bases from V and 6 bases from J, with 22 bases between. The CDR3 totals 15 residues. CDR1 and CDR2 (germline): SGHAT, FQNNGV. The CDR3 bases are TGTGCCAGTAGACGTAGGGGGAGTGTTACTGATACGCAGTATTTT. Translating it yields CASRRRGSVTDTQYF.

The J gene is TRBJ1-2, the V gene TRBV28; D is ambiguous. Germline loops: CDR1 MDHEN, CDR2 SYDVKM. With 10 bases removed from V and 2 bases from J, the gap between germline ends came to 8 bases. The CDR3 spans 11 residues. DNA of the CDR3: TGTGCCACCCTGACCAACTATGGCTACACCTTC. Translation: CATLTNYGYTF.